This T cell receptor (beta chain) was identified in a study of T-cell memory formation after mild COVID-19. Study conclusions and caveats: Clones contracting day 15 to 85 were balanced CD4/CD8; later expanders leaned CD4+.

The sample holds a few counts of this clonotype. Its antigen is unknown. Trimming at V came to 0 bases and at J to 8 bases, leaving 4 bases not matched to a gene. The germline gives CDR1 MNHEY, CDR2 SVGEGT. This CDR3 has 15 residues. MiXCR, applied by TCRdb to the 5' RACE reads, yields one record per CDR3 protein. The sample lists about 200,000 distinct CDR3 sequences; 15% to 20% were seen once. The rearrangement uses TRBV6-2 or TRBV6-3 and TRBJ2-3; TRBD2 aligns across 11 bases. Sample: PBMCs or a T cell subset sorted from them (not recorded which). This TCR derives from an adult woman who had mild COVID-19 (a few samples of this study predate the infection). Cell type and time point are not known. The DNA of the CDR3 is TGTGCCAGCAGTTACTCTCGGACTAGCGGGCCTACGCAGTATTTT. Protein: CASSYSRTSGPTQYF.